Presented here are 32 T cell receptor beta chains from one specimen sequenced in a study of T cells in Graves' hyperthyroidism and ophthalmopathy (dated by TCRdb to about 2019). The method was multiplex PCR. Sequencing was performed on an Illumina HiSeq 2000. TCR beta CDR3 regions were amplified from RNA transcripts. For the first round of RT-PCR on the TCR CDR3, the HTBI primer set was used together with the Qiagen OneStep RT-PCR kit. Using fastp at Q25 and MiXCR, TCRdb reprocessed the public reads and kept productive beta chains. All rows with the same CDR3 protein become a single entry with the most common DNA and genes. For this sample the table gives over 550,000 distinct CDR3 sequences, of which 16% were detected only once. The top ten clonotypes cover about 18% of the sample. What was sequenced was blood. These receptors all come from a woman younger than 35 with Graves' hyperthyroidism.

J is TRBJ1-3 and V is TRBV6-2 or TRBV6-3; no firm D call. Germline V CDR1 and CDR2: MNHEY, SVGEGT. Trimming removed 5 bases from V and 0 bases from J, with 8 bases in between. This CDR3 is built from 14 residues. In DNA form, the CDR3 reads TGTGCCAGCAGTCCAGAGGCCTCTGGAAACACCATATATTTT. Translating it yields CASSPEASGNTIYF.

This clonotype has at least ten counts. The V call is TRBV28, the J call TRBJ1-1; a possible D gene is TRBD1 (6 bases). Trimming removed 3 bases from V and 0 bases from J, with 14 bases in between. The germline gives CDR1 MDHEN, CDR2 SYDVKM. This CDR3 has 16 amino acids. In DNA form, the CDR3 reads TGTGCCAGCAGTTTGATAGGACAGAGGTTGAACACTGAAGCTTTCTTT. Its translation: CASSLIGQRLNTEAFF.

This clonotype was detected many times. This chain uses TRBV20-1 with TRBJ1-1; TRBD1 agrees at 9 bases. The CDR3 consists of 12 residues. Germline values: CDR1 DFQATT, CDR2 SNEGSKA (reference sequence). V lost 2 bases and J lost 8; bases outside the gene matches: 3. The CDR3 DNA follows: TGCAGTGCTAGACGGACAGGGGCAGAAGCTTTCTTT. This sequence encodes CSARRTGAEAFF.

This clonotype was seen a handful of times. The chain recombines TRBV19 with TRBJ1-1; TRBD1 might be the D (5 bases). V gave up 7 bases and J gave up 2 bases, with 14 bases separating them. Looked up from germline, CDR1 is LNHDA and CDR2 is SQIVND (reference sequence). CDR3 length equals 14 residues. The CDR3 region has the DNA TGTGCCAGTAAGAAAAGGGGCTTAAACACTGAAGCTTTCTTT. Translation: CASKKRGLNTEAFF.

CDR3 DNA sequence: TGTGCCAGTATCTGGAACACTGAAGCTTTCTTT. Its translation: CASIWNTEAFF. This chain links TRBV19 with TRBJ1-1; D remains unclear. The CDR3 spans 11 residues. CDR1 is LNHDA and CDR2 is SQIVND in the germline V gene (reference sequence). V was clipped by 7 bases and J by 1 base, with 4 bases between them.

This clonotype was observed at least ten times. The gene calls are TRBV6-2 or TRBV6-3 and TRBJ1-2; 11 nucleotides agree with TRBD1. The trim removed 6 bases at V and 4 bases at J, leaving 4 bases unmatched. The germline V gene has CDR1 MNHEY and CDR2 SVGEGT. The CDR3 has 14 residues. The CDR3 loop reads CASRPGQGAYGYTF. DNA for the CDR3: TGTGCCAGCAGACCCGGACAGGGGGCCTATGGCTACACCTTC.

The V gene is TRBV4-1, the J gene TRBJ2-3, with 9 nucleotides matching TRBD1. In germline, CDR1 is MGHRA, CDR2 YSYEKL. V shed 3 bases and J 5 bases; nucleotides not matched to a gene: 9. The CDR3 has 16 residues. In DNA, the CDR3 is TGCGCCAGCAGCCAGGGGGGGACAGGGTTTGGAGATACGCAGTATTTT. It specifies CASSQGGTGFGDTQYF.

This clonotype was counted at least ten times. The chain has TRBV5-1 and TRBJ2-6, with a tentative D call TRBD2 (6 bases). CDR1 is SGHRS and CDR2 is YFSETQ in the germline V gene. V was trimmed by 4 bases and J by 2 bases, leaving 10 bases between them. CDR3 size: 15 residues. The CDR3 spells CASSRDLAGANVLTF. CDR3 nucleotide sequence: TGCGCCAGCAGCCGGGACTTGGCTGGGGCCAACGTCCTGACTTTC.

This clonotype was seen many times. This chain connects TRBV18 to TRBJ2-1; 13 bases fit TRBD2. V gave up 0 bases and J gave up 9 bases; unmatched junction bases: 5. Germline V gene lookup returns CDR1 KGHSH and CDR2 LQKENI. This CDR3 region has 16 residues. The CDR3 sequence is CASSPPGLAGEGEQFF. CDR3 coding DNA: TGTGCCAGCTCACCACCCGGACTAGCGGGAGAAGGTGAGCAGTTCTTC.

This clonotype occurred many times. V is TRBV5-1 and J is TRBJ1-5; D may be TRBD1 (5 bases). CDR3 length equals 16 residues. In germline, CDR1 is SGHRS, CDR2 YFSETQ. Between the trimmed V and J ends, which lost 0 bases and 1 base, there was a span of 11 bases. This CDR3 is CASSLDGGLSNQPQHF. CDR3 DNA: TGCGCCAGCAGCTTGGATGGGGGTTTGAGCAATCAGCCCCAGCATTTT. Variable domain in full (rest from reference TRBV5-1 and TRBJ1-5): KAGVTQTPRYLIKTRGQQVTLSCSPISGHRSVSWYQQTPGQGLQFLFEYFSETQRNKGNFPGRFSGRQFSNSRSEMNVSTLELGDSALYLCASSLDGGLSNQPQHFGDGTRLSIL.

The table lists this clonotype with many counts. V gene TRBV6-2 or TRBV6-3 combines with J gene TRBJ2-2; D unresolved. The V end was cut by 7 bases, the J end by 6 bases, with 15 bases between. Per the germline V gene, CDR1 is MNHEY and CDR2 is SVGEGT. The CDR3 loop spans 14 amino acids. The CDR3 is CASTDSDSSGELFF. The CDR3, as DNA: TGTGCCAGCACCGACTCAGACTCCTCCGGGGAGCTGTTTTTT.

This clonotype was recorded at least ten times. V usage is TRBV20-1 and J usage is TRBJ2-2, with 8 bases identical to TRBD1. This CDR3 has 15 amino acids. Germline CDR1 DFQATT, CDR2 SNEGSKA (reference sequence). V was pared by 5 bases and J by 4 bases, with 9 bases of the junction left unmatched. CDR3 coding DNA: TGCAGTGCTTCCCGGACAGGGATGGGCACCGGGGAGCTGTTTTTT. This codes for CSASRTGMGTGELFF.

There are a few counts of this clonotype. The V gene is TRBV6-2 or TRBV6-3, the J gene TRBJ2-5, with D perhaps TRBD2 (5 bases). This CDR3 comprises 17 residues. Trimming pared 2 bases from V and 1 base from J, leaving 17 bases between. Germline CDR1 MNHEY, CDR2 SVGEGT. The CDR3 DNA reads as TGTGCCAGCAGTTACGGGCGGGTAAGACCCCTCCAAGAGACCCAGTACTTC. Its translation is CASSYGRVRPLQETQYF.

This clonotype turned up a few times. The rearrangement links TRBV30 to TRBJ1-2; D not certain. Germline CDR1 and CDR2: GTSNPN and SVGIG (reference sequence). Between the trimmed V and J ends, which lost 2 bases and 4 bases, there was a span of 11 bases. The CDR3 totals 13 residues. The CDR3 protein is CAWSTTGLYGYTF. The CDR3 DNA follows: TGTGCCTGGAGTACTACGGGCCTCTATGGCTACACCTTC.

About this clonotype: This may be a read error, as it is one base from a much larger clone. This CDR3 is missing its conserved last phenylalanine or tryptophan, likely due to a read error. The rearrangement links TRBV7-9 to TRBJ1-1; D is undetermined. The V gene lost 5 bases and the J gene lost 1 base, with 8 bases spanning the gap. This CDR3 spans 13 amino acids. CDR1 is SEHNR and CDR2 is FQNEAQ in the germline V gene (reference sequence). CDR3 protein: CASSTKANTEAFS. The DNA for the CDR3 is TGTGCCAGCAGCACTAAGGCGAACACTGAAGCTTTCTCT.

Ten or more counts support this clonotype. This chain connects TRBV28 to TRBJ2-2; D gene uncertain. CDR1 is MDHEN, CDR2 SYDVKM, per germline. V was pared by 5 bases and J by 6 bases, with 19 bases between. The CDR3 contains 16 residues. CDR3 sequence: CASSPGPEYSPGELFF. CDR3 DNA: TGTGCCAGCAGTCCCGGACCCGAGTATAGTCCCGGGGAGCTGTTTTTT.

This chain's CDR3 is CASSIVGIPYEQYF. CDR3 coding DNA: TGTGCCAGTAGTATCGTGGGGATCCCCTACGAGCAGTACTTC. V gene TRBV19 combines with J gene TRBJ2-7; D gene ambiguous. From germline, CDR1 is LNHDA and CDR2 SQIVND (reference sequence). The CDR3 runs 14 residues. Deletions cut 3 bases from V and 2 bases from J, with 11 bases between.

The genes are TRBV6-1 and TRBJ2-7, with a possible D match to TRBD2 (5 bases). CDR1 and CDR2 from the germline V gene are MNHNS and SASEGT. The CDR3 contains 15 residues. Trimming removed 5 bases at V and 0 bases at J, with 14 bases between. The CDR3 loop is CASSSFAGSSYEQYF. CDR3 in DNA: TGTGCCAGCAGTTCCTTTGCGGGTAGCTCCTACGAGCAGTACTTC.

J is TRBJ1-2 and V is TRBV5-6; a weak D match, TRBD1 (6 bases). The germline V gene has CDR1 SGHDT and CDR2 YYEEEE. The CDR3 has 16 residues. V was trimmed by 0 bases and J by 5 bases, leaving 17 bases between them. In nucleotides, the CDR3 is TGTGCCAGCAGCTTGGGCAGGGGAGACCGCAGTTATGGCTACACCTTC. Its translation is CASSLGRGDRSYGYTF.

This clonotype was detected many times. The CDR3 DNA reads as TGTGCCAGCAGTTTAAGAGGCGGGACCAACACTGAAGCTTTCTTT. As protein: CASSLRGGTNTEAFF. The rearrangement joins TRBV27 to TRBJ1-1; possibly TRBD1 for D (5 bases). The CDR3 runs 15 residues. Trimming took 2 bases from V and 2 from J, leaving 12 bases between them. In germline, CDR1 is MNHEY, CDR2 SMNVEV (reference sequence).

This clonotype was seen repeatedly, ten times or more. This chain uses TRBV20-1 with TRBJ1-1; D is unclear. V dropped 6 bases and J dropped 2 bases, with 10 bases sitting between them. Per the germline V gene, CDR1 is DFQATT and CDR2 is SNEGSKA (reference sequence). CDR3 length equals 12 residues. CDR3 coding DNA: TGCAGTGCCTCCCAGGCCAACACTGAAGCTTTCTTT. It encodes CSASQANTEAFF.

This clonotype was detected only a few times. The CDR3 nucleotides read TGTGCCAGCAGCCCCGAGCGTATGAACACTGAAGCTTTCTTT. It is translated as CASSPERMNTEAFF. This rearrangement joins TRBV7-9 to TRBJ1-1; unclear D gene. The germline gives CDR1 SEHNR, CDR2 FQNEAQ (reference sequence). Trimming stripped 5 bases from V and 0 bases from J, with 10 bases between. The CDR3 totals 14 residues.

Turning to this clonotype: At one of its ends the junction is not consistent with the germline gene, which may arise from a read error. The V call is TRBV6-2 or TRBV6-3, the J call TRBJ1-6; no clear D gene. The CDR3 is 17 amino acids. In germline, CDR1 is MNHEY, CDR2 SVGEGT. CDR3 coding DNA: TGTGCCAGCAGTTACTCGAAACTTACAACCTACAATTCACCCCTCCACTTT. It specifies CASSYSKLTTYNSPLHF.

The chain combines TRBV27 with TRBJ2-2, with TRBD1 as a possible D gene (5 bases). The germline V and J ends were trimmed by 6 bases and 1 base, with 9 bases remaining between them. Germline assignment: CDR1 MNHEY and CDR2 SMNVEV (reference sequence). The CDR3 is made up of 14 amino acids. The CDR3 DNA sequence: TGTGCCAGCAGCTGGACATTGAACACCGGGGAGCTGTTTTTT. Its translation: CASSWTLNTGELFF.

This clonotype was counted many times. The chain joins TRBV20-1 to TRBJ2-7; tentatively, D is TRBD1 (6 bases). This CDR3 is 12 amino acids long. Deletions cut 6 bases from V and 3 bases from J, with 12 bases between. CDR1 is DFQATT and CDR2 is SNEGSKA in the germline V gene (reference sequence). CDR3 sequence (DNA): TGCAGTGCCCGGGGACACAACTACGAGCAGTACTTC. It translates to CSARGHNYEQYF.

This clonotype was detected many times. The V and J genes are TRBV2 and TRBJ1-4; no definite D call. From germline, CDR1 is SNHLY and CDR2 FYNNEI. V lost 5 bases to trimming and J lost 5 bases, with 12 bases between them. The CDR3 has 14 residues. CDR3 bases: TGTGCCAGCAGTTTCCTCCCGCGGAATGAAAAACTGTTTTTT. Amino acids: CASSFLPRNEKLFF. The variable domain in full, completed from reference TRBV2 and TRBJ1-4, reads EPEVTQTPSHQVTQMGQEVILRCVPISNHLYFYWYRQILGQKVEFLVSFYNNEISEKSEIFDDQFSVERPDGSNFTLKIRSTKLEDSAMYFCASSFLPRNEKLFFGSGTQLSVL.

This clonotype was observed a handful of times. The J gene is TRBJ2-3, the V gene TRBV29-1; the D gene could be TRBD1 or TRBD2 (5 bases each). Germline V gene sequence: CDR1 SQVTM, CDR2 ANQGSEA. This CDR3 is 12 amino acids long. Trimming removed 5 bases from V and 6 bases from J, with 12 bases in between. The CDR3 reads CSVHSGPDTQYF. The CDR3, as DNA: TGCAGCGTTCATTCGGGACCGGATACGCAGTATTTT.

This chain connects TRBV6-1 to TRBJ2-1; tentative D call: TRBD1 (6 bases). Trimming removed 6 bases from V and 3 bases from J, with 21 bases in between. CDR3 length equals 17 residues. Germline V gene lookup returns CDR1 MNHNS and CDR2 SASEGT. CDR3 in amino acids: CASSLTRRQGRYNEQFF. DNA for the CDR3: TGTGCCAGCAGCTTAACCAGGAGGCAGGGGCGCTACAATGAGCAGTTCTTC.

This clonotype has a single count. This chain connects TRBV3-1 to TRBJ2-2, with 13 positions matching TRBD2. Germline V gene data show CDR1 as LGHDT and CDR2 as YNNKEL (reference sequence). After removal of 0 bases from V and 8 bases from J, the junction contained 6 bases not matched to a gene. This CDR3 has 17 residues. This CDR3 is CASSQDNGLAGAGELFF. The CDR3 coding sequence is TGTGCCAGCAGCCAAGATAACGGACTAGCGGGAGCTGGGGAGCTGTTTTTT.

This clonotype turned up a few times. The chain joins TRBV27 to TRBJ1-5; D unresolved. V gave up 2 bases and J gave up 4 bases, with 12 bases separating them. The CDR3 is made up of 15 amino acids. Germline V gene sequence: CDR1 MNHEY, CDR2 SMNVEV (reference sequence). CDR3 DNA sequence: TGTGCCAGCAGTTTAGAGTTCCGCTTAAATCAGCCCCAGCATTTT. This encodes CASSLEFRLNQPQHF.

The chain is built from TRBV6-1 and TRBJ2-7, with D maybe TRBD2 (6 bases). The CDR3 consists of 12 residues. The V gene's germline CDR1 is MNHNS and CDR2 SASEGT. The germline V and J ends were trimmed by 4 bases and 5 bases, with 9 bases remaining between them. The CDR3 is CASSGGLDEQYF. DNA for the CDR3: TGTGCCAGCAGTGGGGGACTGGACGAGCAGTACTTC.

In its sample, this clonotype was seen many times. The chain is built from TRBV6-1 and TRBJ2-3, with 8 bases matching TRBD1. This CDR3 contains 16 residues. The junction had 11 bases not matched to a gene; V was cut back by 7 bases and J by 2 bases. Germline CDR1 is MNHNS and CDR2 is SASEGT. CDR3 nucleotides: TGTGCCAGCATCCCTAGGGACAGGAGTTACACAGATACGCAGTATTTT. This gives the protein CASIPRDRSYTDTQYF.